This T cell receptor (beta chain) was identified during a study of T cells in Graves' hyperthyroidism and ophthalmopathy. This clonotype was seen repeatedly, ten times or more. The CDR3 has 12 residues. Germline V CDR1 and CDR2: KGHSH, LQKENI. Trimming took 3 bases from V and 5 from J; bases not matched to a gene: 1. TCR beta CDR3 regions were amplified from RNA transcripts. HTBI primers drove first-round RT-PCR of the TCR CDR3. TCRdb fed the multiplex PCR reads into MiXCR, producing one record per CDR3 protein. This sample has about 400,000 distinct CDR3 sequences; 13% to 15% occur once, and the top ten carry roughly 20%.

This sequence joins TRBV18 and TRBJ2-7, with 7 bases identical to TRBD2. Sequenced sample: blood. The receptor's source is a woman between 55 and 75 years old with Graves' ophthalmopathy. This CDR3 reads CASSPGGDEQYF. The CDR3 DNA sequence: TGTGCCAGCTCACCGGGGGGGGACGAGCAGTACTTC.